The 15 T cell receptor beta chains reported below all come from one sample, sequenced in a study of shared clonotypes between healthy human individuals. CD45RO-negative cells were positively selected for CCR7, leaving out terminally differentiated effector memory CD45RA+ cells. Libraries were prepared by immunoSEQ multiplex PCR; TCRdb keeps only in-frame clonotypes and omits some of them. Of about 2.1 million clones in the sample, just over 90% are singletons; the top ten hold over 1.5%. The specimen sequenced was naive CD8+ T cells from PBMCs. These receptors were taken from a man in his late teens or twenties in good health. Some clones in this sample may be carry-over from other donors' samples.

The chain employs TRBV11-3 and TRBJ1-4; 7 nucleotides match TRBD1. The germline CDR1 and CDR2 sequences are SGHNT and YENEEA. This CDR3 comprises 15 residues. The J segment lost 7 bases and the V segment lost 1 base, leaving 6 bases of the junction unmatched. The CDR3 sequence is CASSLADRVGEKLFF. CDR3 DNA: TGTGCCAGCAGCTTAGCCGACAGGGTGGGTGAAAAACTGTTTTTT. The variable domain in full, with the rest retrieved from reference TRBV11-3 and TRBJ1-4, is EAGVVQSPRYKIIEKKQPVAFWCNPISGHNTLYWYLQNLGQGPELLIRYENEEAVDDSQLPKDRFSAERLKGVDSTLKIQPAELGDSAVYLCASSLADRVGEKLFFGSGTQLSVL.

The chain uses TRBV7-9 and TRBJ1-1; weak D call: TRBD1 (5 bases). Trimming shortened V by 10 bases and J by 2 bases, and 17 bases separated the two germline ends. The CDR3 is 14 amino acids. CDR1 and CDR2 from the germline V gene are SEHNR and FQNEAQ (reference sequence). DNA of the CDR3: TGTGCCACTTATCAGGGACCCTTAAACACTGAAGCTTTCTTT. Translation: CATYQGPLNTEAFF.

This chain uses TRBV14 with TRBJ2-5; D gene ambiguous. Germline CDR1 is SGHDN and CDR2 is FVKESK. V was pared by 1 base and J by 4 bases, with 10 bases between. The CDR3 is 14 residues long. DNA for the CDR3: TGTGCCAGCAGCCAAGCTGGGGAACCAGAGACCCAGTACTTC. This translates into CASSQAGEPETQYF.

CDR3 DNA: TGTGCCAGCAGGGCCGGACAGCTAACGGGCTATGGCTACACCTTC. Encoded protein: CASRAGQLTGYGYTF. The chain couples TRBV2 to TRBJ1-2, with D possibly being TRBD1 (6 bases). V dropped 6 bases and J dropped 4 bases, with 18 bases sitting between them. CDR3 size: 15 residues. In germline, CDR1 is SNHLY, CDR2 FYNNEI.

The chain uses TRBV14 and TRBJ1-1, with 7 bases matching TRBD1. With 4 bases clipped from V and 0 bases from J, the junction kept 2 bases outside the gene matches. The CDR3 has 14 residues. Germline values: CDR1 SGHDN, CDR2 FVKESK. The CDR3, as DNA: TGTGCCAGCAGCCCCAGGGGGTTGAACACTGAAGCTTTCTTT. Its translation is CASSPRGLNTEAFF. Full variable domain (rest looked up from reference TRBV14 and TRBJ1-1): EAGVTQFPSHSVIEKGQTVTLRCDPISGHDNLYWYRRVMGKEIKFLLHFVKESKQDESGMPNNRFLAERTGGTYSTLKVQPAELEDSGVYFCASSPRGLNTEAFFGQGTRLTVV.

This clone has just a few counts. The chain joins TRBV6-6 to TRBJ1-1; D is uncertain. This CDR3 is 16 amino acids long. CDR1 is MNHNY, CDR2 SVGAGI, per germline (reference sequence). Trimming stripped 7 bases from V and 1 base from J, with 19 bases between. DNA for the CDR3: TGTGCCAGCATCTTATCCTTCGGGGATGGGAACACTGAAGCTTTCTTT. This gives the protein CASILSFGDGNTEAFF.

V gene TRBV11-3 combines with J gene TRBJ1-1; D is undetermined. Trimming stripped 0 bases from V and 7 bases from J, with 6 bases between. CDR3 length equals 12 residues. The germline V gene has CDR1 SGHNT and CDR2 YENEEA. CDR3 residues: CASSLDNREAFF. The CDR3 nucleotides are TGTGCCAGCAGCTTAGATAACCGTGAAGCTTTCTTT.

The gene calls are TRBV14 and TRBJ2-5; TRBD2 agrees at 13 bases. Trimming removed 6 bases from V and 9 bases from J; junction bases left unmatched: 13. The CDR3 contains 16 residues. The germline V gene encodes CDR1 SGHDN and CDR2 FVKESK. This chain's CDR3 is CASRQRTSGSQSPQYF. CDR3 nucleotides: TGTGCCAGCAGACAGAGGACTAGCGGGAGTCAGAGTCCCCAGTACTTC.

The rearrangement links TRBV10-1 to TRBJ2-5; 14 nucleotides align to TRBD2. The V gene end was trimmed by 11 bases and the J gene end by 5 bases; junction bases not matched to a gene: 19. The CDR3 is made up of 18 amino acids. Germline V CDR1 and CDR2: WNHNN, SYGVQD (reference sequence). This CDR3 is CAPSRSGTSGSVGETQYF. CDR3 bases: TGCGCCCCAAGTCGGAGTGGGACTAGCGGGAGTGTGGGGGAGACCCAGTACTTC.

This clone was counted a single time. V and J are TRBV13 and TRBJ1-2, with unresolved D. Germline V CDR1 and CDR2: PRHDT, FYEKMQ (reference sequence). This CDR3 is built from 15 residues. The V end was cut by 0 bases, the J end by 0 bases, with 8 bases between. CDR3 coding DNA: TGTGCCAGCAGCTTAGGTCGCAGAACTAACTATGGCTACACCTTC. Encoded protein: CASSLGRRTNYGYTF.

The chain recombines TRBV28 with TRBJ2-3; 7 bases match TRBD2. This CDR3 has 13 amino acids. J lost 11 bases, V lost 7 bases, and 12 bases had no gene match. Looked up from germline, CDR1 is MDHEN and CDR2 is SYDVKM. This CDR3 reads CASNPISGRGQYF. In DNA form, the CDR3 reads TGTGCCAGCAACCCGATCTCGGGGAGGGGGCAGTATTTT.

The chain is built from TRBV28 and TRBJ2-2; 7 nucleotides line up with TRBD1. Germline V gene sequence: CDR1 MDHEN, CDR2 SYDVKM. CDR3 length: 19 residues. V was pared by 3 bases and J by 0 bases, with 13 bases of the junction left unmatched. The chain's CDR3 is CASSFVGQGVESNTGELFF. DNA of the CDR3: TGTGCCAGCAGTTTCGTGGGGCAGGGGGTTGAGTCGAACACCGGGGAGCTGTTTTTT.

The gene calls are TRBV7-9 and TRBJ2-1; the D is unclear. The CDR3 runs 15 residues. Trimming removed 8 bases from V and 4 bases from J, with 18 bases in between. CDR1 SEHNR and CDR2 FQNEAQ come from the germline V gene (reference sequence). The CDR3 region is CASAKAEGIYNEQFF. The CDR3 DNA sequence: TGTGCCAGCGCCAAGGCGGAAGGGATATACAATGAGCAGTTCTTC. The complete variable domain, with remaining parts taken from reference TRBV7-9 and TRBJ2-1, reads DTGVSQNPRHKITKRGQNVTFRCDPISEHNRLYWYRQTLGQGPEFLTYFQNEAQLEKSRLLSDRFSAERPKGSFSTLEIQRTEQGDSAMYLCASAKAEGIYNEQFFGPGTRLTVL.

The V gene is TRBV11-2, the J gene TRBJ2-7; 14 positions agree with TRBD2. Germline-derived CDR1 and CDR2 are SGHAT and FQNNGV. The CDR3 has 15 amino acids. V was clipped by 4 bases and J by 7 bases; unmatched bases: 6. DNA of the CDR3: TGTGCCAGCAGCTCGGGACTAGCGGGAGCATTGGAGCAGTACTTC. It translates to CASSSGLAGALEQYF.

In regard to this clone: This same CDR3 is encoded by further DNA sequences in the sample. The chain uses TRBV28 and TRBJ1-5, with 7 positions matching TRBD1. Germline-derived CDR1 and CDR2 are MDHEN and SYDVKM. After removal of 6 bases from V and 3 bases from J, the junction contained 5 bases not matched to a gene. The CDR3 is 14 amino acids. Here the CDR3 DNA reads TGTGCCAGCAGCTTGGGACAGAACAATCAGCCCCAGCATTTT. Translating gives CASSLGQNNQPQHF.